The 22 T cell receptor beta chains presented below share a single source sample, sequenced in a study of shared clonotypes between healthy human individuals. TCRdb keeps only in-frame clones here, not all; method: immunoSEQ multiplex PCR. The repertoire holds 2,500,000 or so clones, with 85% to 95% as singletons. Sequenced sample: naive CD4+ T cells sorted from blood. Subset denoted: CD45RA+ positively selected. The receptors originated from a man between 18 and 29 years old in good health.

This chain joins TRBV15 and TRBJ2-1; 9 bases are shared with TRBD1. The CDR3 extends over 15 amino acids. Per the germline V gene, CDR1 is LNHNV and CDR2 is YYDKDF (reference sequence). The ends lost 8 bases at V and 8 bases at J; junction bases unmatched: 13. The CDR3 protein is CATGTGTGFSHEQFF. As DNA, the CDR3 is TGTGCCACCGGTACTGGGACAGGGTTTAGCCATGAGCAGTTCTTC.

The chain couples TRBV19 to TRBJ2-6, with TRBD2 as a possible D gene (6 bases). The V end lost 1 base, the J end lost 0 bases, and 13 bases lay between the germline ends. This CDR3 contains 18 residues. Germline V gene lookup returns CDR1 LNHDA and CDR2 SQIVND (reference sequence). CDR3 region: CASSIARGRFSGANVLTF. CDR3 bases: TGTGCCAGTAGTATAGCAAGAGGGAGGTTCTCTGGGGCCAACGTCCTGACTTTC.

The chain has TRBV12-5 and TRBJ1-6; no definite D call. Germline V gene sequence: CDR1 LGHNT, CDR2 FRNRAP. The CDR3 covers 15 residues. V was shortened by 2 bases and J by 7 bases, with 12 bases between the two germline ends. In DNA, the CDR3 is TGTGCTAGTGGTTTGAGCGGAGGAGGGAATTCACCCCTCCACTTT. Protein product: CASGLSGGGNSPLHF.

This chain links TRBV12-5 with TRBJ2-3, with D possibly TRBD2 on 7 matching bases. Germline V gene data show CDR1 as LGHNT and CDR2 as FRNRAP. Deletions cut 5 bases from V and 2 bases from J, with 26 bases between. CDR3 length equals 19 residues. CDR3 bases: TGTGCTAGTGGTACCCGAGGGGGGGTTCTAGCGGCCCACACAGATACGCAGTATTTT. It yields the protein CASGTRGGVLAAHTDTQYF.

The rearrangement links TRBV5-1 to TRBJ1-1; 9 positions match TRBD1. The germline gives CDR1 SGHRS, CDR2 YFSETQ. CDR3 length equals 16 residues. The trim removed 4 bases at V and 0 bases at J, leaving 7 bases unmatched. The CDR3 sequence: CASSTGQGNMNTEAFF. CDR3 coding DNA: TGCGCCAGCAGCACCGGACAGGGGAACATGAACACTGAAGCTTTCTTT.

Concerning this clone: The sample contains more than one DNA sequence encoding this CDR3. The rearrangement uses TRBV5-4 and TRBJ1-3, with D unresolved. The CDR3 length is 14 residues. V was pared by 1 base and J by 0 bases, with 5 bases between. In germline, CDR1 is SGHNT, CDR2 YYREEE (reference sequence). CDR3 amino acids: CASSLRGSGNTIYF. The CDR3 DNA reads TGTGCCAGCAGCTTGCGGGGCTCTGGAAACACCATATATTTT.

This chain uses TRBV4-1 with TRBJ1-4; 7 bases match TRBD1. V dropped 1 base and J dropped 7; count of bases not matched to a gene: 3. The CDR3 is 14 amino acids. From germline, CDR1 is MGHRA and CDR2 YSYEKL. The CDR3 spells CASSQVNRGEKLFF. CDR3 coding DNA: TGCGCCAGCAGCCAAGTAAACAGGGGTGAAAAACTGTTTTTT.

The genes are TRBV4-2 and TRBJ1-2, with 9 bases identical to TRBD1. The length of the CDR3 is 15 residues. Trimming took 2 bases from V and 7 from J; bases not matched to a gene: 8. Germline assignment: CDR1 LGHNA and CDR2 YNFKEQ. The CDR3 here is CASSQTTGTGFGYTF. The CDR3 bases are TGTGCCAGCAGCCAAACTACCGGGACAGGGTTTGGCTACACCTTC.

The rearrangement uses TRBV29-1 and TRBJ2-4; D unclear. This CDR3 has 14 residues. The V end was cut by 6 bases, the J end by 0 bases, with 12 bases between. Germline V gene lookup returns CDR1 SQVTM and CDR2 ANQGSEA. CDR3 region: CSVSVTLAKNIQYF. In DNA form, the CDR3 reads TGCAGCGTCTCTGTAACGCTAGCCAAAAACATTCAGTACTTC.

This clone showed up just once. CDR3 sequence: CASSFRREGLPEQYF. The CDR3 DNA reads as TGTGCCAGCAGCTTTCGCCGGGAGGGTCTTCCCGAGCAGTACTTC. The chain couples TRBV7-2 to TRBJ2-7, with 8 bases aligning to TRBD2. The V gene's germline CDR1 is SGHTA and CDR2 FQGNSA. V shed 3 bases and J 6 bases; nucleotides not matched to a gene: 10. The length of the CDR3 is 15 residues.

J is TRBJ2-7 and V is TRBV5-5; TRBD1 aligns across 10 bases. The junction had 5 bases not matched to a gene; V was cut back by 2 bases and J by 6 bases. Germline CDR1 is SGHKS and CDR2 is YYEKEE (reference sequence). This CDR3 contains 14 residues. The CDR3 DNA reads TGTGCCAGCAGCTTAGGACAGGGGGGACTCGAGCAGTACTTC. It yields the protein CASSLGQGGLEQYF.

Concerning this clone itself: Distinct nucleotide sequences in the sample also encode this CDR3. The V and J genes are TRBV5-1 and TRBJ2-1, with 8 positions matching TRBD2. CDR3 length: 15 amino acids. J gave up 4 bases and V 1 base, and 4 bases lay outside the gene matches. The germline CDR1 and CDR2 sequences are SGHRS and YFSETQ. CDR3 nucleotide sequence: TGCGCCAGCAGCTTGAGGACTAGCAGTTACAATGAGCAGTTCTTC. This translates into CASSLRTSSYNEQFF.

The gene calls are TRBV18 and TRBJ1-3; no clear D. The V gene's germline CDR1 is KGHSH and CDR2 LQKENI. The CDR3 consists of 15 residues. Trimming left V 6 bases short and J 0 bases short, with 12 bases between. The CDR3 reads CASSLTQSSGNTIYF. CDR3 nucleotides: TGTGCCAGCTCCCTGACTCAGAGCTCTGGAAACACCATATATTTT.

The CDR3 sequence: CASSFRSVEETQYF. The CDR3 DNA reads as TGTGCCAGCAGCTTTAGGTCCGTGGAAGAGACCCAGTACTTC. The chain has TRBV13 and TRBJ2-5; D is uncertain. The CDR3 sequence is 14 residues long. CDR1 and CDR2 from the germline V gene are PRHDT and FYEKMQ (reference sequence). The V gene lost 3 bases and the J gene lost 3 bases, with 11 bases spanning the gap.

The genes are TRBV9 and TRBJ1-2; possibly TRBD1 for D (6 bases). The CDR3 consists of 15 residues. The germline V and J ends were trimmed by 2 bases and 6 bases, with 17 bases remaining between them. Germline lookup yields CDR1 SGDLS and CDR2 YYNGEE. This CDR3 reads CASSVPPWRGDGYTF. DNA of the CDR3: TGTGCCAGCAGCGTTCCCCCTTGGAGGGGGGATGGCTACACCTTC.

The J gene is TRBJ1-5, the V gene TRBV28; D unresolved. CDR3 length: 15 residues. From germline, CDR1 is MDHEN and CDR2 SYDVKM. Trimming removed 5 bases from V and 0 bases from J, with 11 bases in between. DNA for the CDR3: TGTGCCAGCAGTGATGACCGTTATAGCAATCAGCCCCAGCATTTT. It specifies CASSDDRYSNQPQHF.

The chain joins TRBV9 to TRBJ2-2, with 7 bases matching TRBD2. Germline CDR1 is SGDLS and CDR2 is YYNGEE. V lost 2 bases and J lost 6; bases outside the gene matches: 4. The CDR3 loop spans 14 amino acids. The CDR3 DNA follows: TGTGCCAGCAGCGTTCATCTAGCGGCCGGGGAGCTGTTTTTT. This encodes CASSVHLAAGELFF.

This clone turned up a few times. CDR3 nucleotide sequence: TGTGCCAGCATACCGACAGGGGCGACTCAGCCCCAGCATTTT. Translated, it gives CASIPTGATQPQHF. J is TRBJ1-5 and V is TRBV6-1, with 8 bases identical to TRBD1. The CDR3 has 14 residues. Per germline, CDR1 MNHNS and CDR2 SASEGT. Germline trimming cut 7 bases from V and 6 bases from J; bases unmatched to any gene: 8.

Points on this clone: The sample contains more than one DNA sequence encoding this CDR3. The chain links TRBV7-2 to TRBJ1-2; no firm D call. There are 12 residues in the CDR3. CDR1 SGHTA and CDR2 FQGNSA come from the germline V gene. V gave up 2 bases and J gave up 5 bases, with 6 bases separating them. The CDR3 loop reads CASSLSGYGYTF. In DNA form, the CDR3 reads TGTGCCAGCAGCTTAAGTGGATATGGCTACACCTTC.

The chain has TRBV19 and TRBJ2-1, with TRBD2 identical over 7 bases. The length of the CDR3 is 12 residues. Germline loops: CDR1 LNHDA, CDR2 SQIVND (reference sequence). V lost 4 bases and J lost 12; bases outside the gene matches: 6. The CDR3: CASSTPLAVQFF. CDR3 in DNA: TGTGCCAGTAGTACTCCGCTAGCGGTGCAGTTCTTC.

This chain uses TRBV4-3 with TRBJ2-2; possible D gene TRBD1, 5 bases. Germline V gene sequence: CDR1 LGHNA, CDR2 YSLEER. V dropped 0 bases and J dropped 2 bases, with 10 bases sitting between them. The CDR3 consists of 16 residues. This CDR3 is CASSQEGVTNTGELFF. Written as DNA, the CDR3 is TGCGCCAGCAGCCAAGAAGGGGTGACAAACACCGGGGAGCTGTTTTTT.

This chain links TRBV6-5 with TRBJ2-5; possibly TRBD2 for D (5 bases). The V end lost 6 bases, the J end lost 4 bases, and 18 bases lay between the germline ends. The CDR3 contains 15 residues. From germline, CDR1 is MNHEY and CDR2 SVGAGI. DNA of the CDR3: TGTGCCAGCAGCTTAGCGCGACCAGGAGGAGAGACCCAGTACTTC. This encodes CASSLARPGGETQYF.